The T cell receptor beta chain under discussion was sequenced for a study of shared clonotypes between healthy human individuals. Study-wide findings and caveats: In having few donors, the study represented limited genetic and exposure-history diversity. The study sampled only blood, and tissue repertoires likely differ.

Note on this clone: What it binds is not known.

An approximately 220 ng quantity of DNA, around 30,000 T cell genomes, went into the sorted-subset replicate PCRs. Only in-frame clones appear in the TCRdb table, and some are missing; sequencing was by immunoSEQ multiplex PCR. The sample shows about 2.4 million clones, approximately 94% of them seen only once. The CDR3 contains 16 residues. Germline V gene lookup returns CDR1 SEHNR and CDR2 FQNEAQ (reference sequence). V lost 4 bases, J lost 2 bases, and 8 bases stayed unmatched. Donors comprised only Caucasian adults living in Nashville, Tennessee. The sample consisted of naive CD4+ T cells from PBMCs. Subset defined: CD45RA+ positively selected. The chain joins TRBV7-9 to TRBJ2-7; 10 bases match TRBD1. The sequence was collected from a man aged 18 to 30 in good health. Some clones in this sample may be carry-over from other donors' samples. CDR3 protein: CASSSGTGEKPYEQYF. In nucleotides, the CDR3 is TGTGCCAGCAGCTCCGGGACAGGGGAAAAGCCCTACGAGCAGTACTTC.